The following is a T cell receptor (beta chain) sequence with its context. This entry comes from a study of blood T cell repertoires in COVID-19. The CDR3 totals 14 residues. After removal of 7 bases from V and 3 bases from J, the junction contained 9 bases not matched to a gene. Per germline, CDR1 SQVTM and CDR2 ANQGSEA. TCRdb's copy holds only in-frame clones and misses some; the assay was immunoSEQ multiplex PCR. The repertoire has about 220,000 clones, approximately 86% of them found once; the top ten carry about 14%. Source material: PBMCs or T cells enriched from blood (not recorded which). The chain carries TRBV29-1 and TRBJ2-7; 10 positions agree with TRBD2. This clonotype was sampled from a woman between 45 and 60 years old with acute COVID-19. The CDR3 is CSAIGTSENYEQYF. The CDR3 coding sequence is TGCAGCGCGATCGGGACTAGCGAAAACTACGAGCAGTACTTC.